Reported below is one T cell receptor beta chain. This clonotype has at least ten counts. Its antigen specificity is not known. Per-base qualities were not stored, and no clone one base away is much larger. TCR beta VDJ combination and CDR3 sequence profiling used genomic DNA as the template. TCR repertoire sequencing was run on an Illumina HiSeq 2000. The study's own analysis went as follows. TRBV/TRBJ rearrangement plots, CDR3 size and DJ length profiles, and Simpson's diversity index were used to assess repertoires. The most abundant DNA sequence in the deep sequencing data was defined as the immunodominant clone. CDR3 amino acid sequences were screened for sharing across subjects and were compared with published repertoires and the VDJdb database. Using fastp trimming at Q25 and MiXCR clonotype assembly, TCRdb reanalyzed the public sequencing data and kept in-frame beta chains. Each entry merges the rows of one CDR3 protein and shows their most common DNA and genes. In this record, the V and J calls reflect TCRdb's handling and not the investigators' own analysis. Within this sample are roughly 190,000 distinct CDR3 sequences, with around 50% of them counted one time only. Approximately 16% of the sample is in the top ten clones.

Trimming removed 2 bases from V and 6 bases from J; the gene matches leave 6 bases unexplained. The CDR3 holds 15 amino acids from the cysteine to the phenylalanine. Of all the DNA, just the CDR3 is kept, 45 bases in frame from base 1. The germline V gene (reference sequence) sets CDR1 to SEHNR and CDR2 to FQNEAQ. The sample belongs to a study of CD8+CD57+ T cells in acquired aplastic anemia (dated by TCRdb to 2016 to 2018). Looking at the study overall: On average, sorted CD4+ and CD8+ cells yielded about 3 ug of extracted DNA, with a range of about 0.17 to 27.4 ug. Mean read counts for healthy donor samples were 8.5 million to 10.8 million for CD4+ cells and 11.0 million for CD8+ cells. General findings and caveats noted by the study authors: Although around 30 CD8+ CDR3 sequences were shared by patients and controls, these sequences appeared highly expressed in patients and within the immunodominant clones of patients. Between patients and healthy controls, no significant difference in CD8+ Simpson's diversity was found (P=0.060).

TCR repertoires of sorted CD4+ and CD8+ blood T cells from severe aplastic anemia patients and healthy subjects were deep-sequenced in the study. Ficoll-Paque density gradient centrifugation was used to isolate peripheral blood mononuclear cells. Before DNA was extracted, CD4+ and CD8+ T cells were sorted using either FACS or magnetic beads. The sequence joins TRBV7-9 to TRBJ2-1; 8 middle bases align to TRBD2. The specimen was sorted CD4+, CD8+, or CD8+CD57+ T cells (not recorded which) from PBMCs. The source of this sequence is a human donor in good health, serving as a control. CDR3 loop: CASSLLGTSVNEQFF. Read as DNA, the sequence is TGTGCCAGCAGCTTACTCGGGACTAGTGTCAATGAGCAGTTCTTC.